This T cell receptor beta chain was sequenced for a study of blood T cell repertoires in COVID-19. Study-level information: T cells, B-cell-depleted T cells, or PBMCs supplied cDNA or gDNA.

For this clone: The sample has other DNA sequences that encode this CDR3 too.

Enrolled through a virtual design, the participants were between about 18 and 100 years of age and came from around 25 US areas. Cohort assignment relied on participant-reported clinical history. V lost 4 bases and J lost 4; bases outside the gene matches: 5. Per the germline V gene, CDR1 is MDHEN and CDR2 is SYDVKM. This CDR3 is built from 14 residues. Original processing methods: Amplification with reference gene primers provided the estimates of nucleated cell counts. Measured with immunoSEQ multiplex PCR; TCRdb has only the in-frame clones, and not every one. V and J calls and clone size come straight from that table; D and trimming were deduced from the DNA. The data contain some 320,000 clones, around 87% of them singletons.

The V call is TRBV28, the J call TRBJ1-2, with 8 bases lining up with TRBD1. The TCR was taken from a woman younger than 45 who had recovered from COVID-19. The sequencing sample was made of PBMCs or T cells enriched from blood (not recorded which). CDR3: CASSYRGQGYGYTF. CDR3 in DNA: TGTGCCAGCAGTTATCGAGGACAGGGCTATGGCTACACCTTC.